This T cell receptor (beta chain) was sequenced for a study of identical twins. Points from the study as a whole: There were fewer insertions in abundant cord blood beta clonotypes, but memory repertoires showed no such pattern.

Template switching (which added a universal primer site) was used, and cDNA carried unique molecular identifiers. MiXCR, applied by TCRdb to the 5' RACE reads, yields one record per CDR3 protein. The sample yields about 330,000 distinct CDR3 sequences, 10% to 15% seen once. CDR3 length: 15 amino acids. Per the germline V gene, CDR1 is MNHNS and CDR2 is SASEGT. After removal of 1 base from V and 1 base from J, the junction contained 4 bases not matched to a gene. About this clonotype itself: Its target is not known.

The data also belong to a second study, concerning yellow fever vaccine responses in identical twins.

The chain links TRBV6-1 to TRBJ2-7, with TRBD2 identical over 7 bases. This TCR was recovered from a woman between 18 and 29 years old in good health. The sequencing sample was made of CD8+ T cells sorted from blood. The chain's CDR3 is CASSEGGGSSYEQYF. The CDR3 DNA reads TGTGCCAGCAGTGAAGGGGGGGGATCATCCTACGAGCAGTACTTC.